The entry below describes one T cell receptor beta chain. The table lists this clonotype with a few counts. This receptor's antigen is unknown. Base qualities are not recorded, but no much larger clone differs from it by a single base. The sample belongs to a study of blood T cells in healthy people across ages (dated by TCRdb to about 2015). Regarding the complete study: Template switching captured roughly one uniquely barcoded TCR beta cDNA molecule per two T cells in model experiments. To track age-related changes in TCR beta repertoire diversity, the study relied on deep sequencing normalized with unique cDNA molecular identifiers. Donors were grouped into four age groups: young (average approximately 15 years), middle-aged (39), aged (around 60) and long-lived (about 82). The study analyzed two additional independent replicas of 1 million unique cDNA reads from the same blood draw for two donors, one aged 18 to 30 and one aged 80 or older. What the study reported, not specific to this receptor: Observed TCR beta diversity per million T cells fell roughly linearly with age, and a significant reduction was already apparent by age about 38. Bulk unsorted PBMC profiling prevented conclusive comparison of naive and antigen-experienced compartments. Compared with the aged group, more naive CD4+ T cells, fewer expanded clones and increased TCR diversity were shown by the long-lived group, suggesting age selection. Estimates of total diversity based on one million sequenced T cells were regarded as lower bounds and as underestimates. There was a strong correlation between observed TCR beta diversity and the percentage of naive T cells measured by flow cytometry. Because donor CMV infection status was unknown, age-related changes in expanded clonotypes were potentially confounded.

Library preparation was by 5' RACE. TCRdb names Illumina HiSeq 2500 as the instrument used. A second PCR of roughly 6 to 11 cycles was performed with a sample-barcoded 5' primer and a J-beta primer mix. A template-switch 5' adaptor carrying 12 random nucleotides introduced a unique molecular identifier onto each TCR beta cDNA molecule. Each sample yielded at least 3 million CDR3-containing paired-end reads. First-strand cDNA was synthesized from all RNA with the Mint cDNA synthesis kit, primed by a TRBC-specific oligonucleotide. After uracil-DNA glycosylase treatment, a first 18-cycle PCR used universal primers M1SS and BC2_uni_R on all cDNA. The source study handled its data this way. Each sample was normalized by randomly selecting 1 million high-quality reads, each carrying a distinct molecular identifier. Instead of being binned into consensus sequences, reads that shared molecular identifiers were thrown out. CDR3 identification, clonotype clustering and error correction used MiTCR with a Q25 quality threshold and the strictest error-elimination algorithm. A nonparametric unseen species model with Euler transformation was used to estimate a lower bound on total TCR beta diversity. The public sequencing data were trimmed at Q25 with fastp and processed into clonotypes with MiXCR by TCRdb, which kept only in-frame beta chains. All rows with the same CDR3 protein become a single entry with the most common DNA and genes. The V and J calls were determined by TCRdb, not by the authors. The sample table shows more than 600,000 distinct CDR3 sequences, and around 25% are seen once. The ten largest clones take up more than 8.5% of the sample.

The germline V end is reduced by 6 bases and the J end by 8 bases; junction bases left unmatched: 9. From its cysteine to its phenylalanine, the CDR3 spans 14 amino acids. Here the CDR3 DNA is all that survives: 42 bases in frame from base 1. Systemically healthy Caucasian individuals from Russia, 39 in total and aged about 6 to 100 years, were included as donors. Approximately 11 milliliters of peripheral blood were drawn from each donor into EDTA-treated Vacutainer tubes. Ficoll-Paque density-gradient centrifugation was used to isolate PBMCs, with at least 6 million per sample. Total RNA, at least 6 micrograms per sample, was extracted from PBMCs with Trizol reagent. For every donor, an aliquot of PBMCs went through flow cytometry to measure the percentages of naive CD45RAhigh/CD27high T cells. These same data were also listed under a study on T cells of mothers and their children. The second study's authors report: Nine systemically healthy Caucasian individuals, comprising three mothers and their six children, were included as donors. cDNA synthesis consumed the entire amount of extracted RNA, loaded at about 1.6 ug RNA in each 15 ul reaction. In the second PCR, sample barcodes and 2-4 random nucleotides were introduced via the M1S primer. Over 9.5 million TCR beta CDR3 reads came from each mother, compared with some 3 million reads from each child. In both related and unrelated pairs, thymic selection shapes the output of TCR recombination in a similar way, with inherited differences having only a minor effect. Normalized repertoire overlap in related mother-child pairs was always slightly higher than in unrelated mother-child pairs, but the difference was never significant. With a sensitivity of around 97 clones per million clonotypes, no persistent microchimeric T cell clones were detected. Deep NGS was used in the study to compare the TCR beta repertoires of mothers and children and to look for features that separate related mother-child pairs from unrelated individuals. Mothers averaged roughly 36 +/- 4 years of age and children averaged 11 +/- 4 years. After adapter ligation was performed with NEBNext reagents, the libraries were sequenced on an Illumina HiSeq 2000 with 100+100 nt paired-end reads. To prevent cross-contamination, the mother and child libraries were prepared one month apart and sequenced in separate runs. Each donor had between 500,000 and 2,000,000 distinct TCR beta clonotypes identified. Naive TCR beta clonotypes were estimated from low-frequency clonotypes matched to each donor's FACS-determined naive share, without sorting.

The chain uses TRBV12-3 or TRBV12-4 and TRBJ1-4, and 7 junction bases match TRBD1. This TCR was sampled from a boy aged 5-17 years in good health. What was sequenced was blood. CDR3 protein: CASSSGTVKEKLFF. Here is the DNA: TGTGCCAGCAGCTCCGGGACAGTCAAAGAAAAACTGTTTTTT.